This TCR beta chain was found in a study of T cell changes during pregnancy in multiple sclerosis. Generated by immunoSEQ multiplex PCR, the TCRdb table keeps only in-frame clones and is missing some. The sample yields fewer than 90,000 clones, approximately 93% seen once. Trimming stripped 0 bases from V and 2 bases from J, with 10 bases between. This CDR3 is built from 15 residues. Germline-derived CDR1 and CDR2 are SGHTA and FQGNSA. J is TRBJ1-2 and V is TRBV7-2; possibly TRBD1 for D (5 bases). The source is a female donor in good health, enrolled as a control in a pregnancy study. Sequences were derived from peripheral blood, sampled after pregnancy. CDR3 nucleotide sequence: TGTGCCAGCAGCTTAGCTGCAGGGCAGAACTATGGCTACACCTTC. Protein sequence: CASSLAAGQNYGYTF.